These 23 T cell receptor beta chains were sequenced from one sample in a study of siplizumab effects on memory and regulatory T cells. Using immunoSEQ multiplex PCR, the repertoire was profiled, and TCRdb retains in-frame clones only, with some absent. The sample has tens of thousands of clones, 93% seen once. The sequenced sample consisted of CD8+ T cells sorted from blood. The receptors originated from a human donor in good health.

The chain combines TRBV5-4 with TRBJ1-2; 7 bases line up with TRBD1. V lost 0 bases to trimming and J lost 7 bases; unmatched junction nucleotides: 3. The CDR3 has 13 amino acids. Per the germline V gene, CDR1 is SGHNT and CDR2 is YYREEE (reference sequence). In nucleotides, the CDR3 is TGTGCCAGCAGCTTGGGACAGGGCGGTGGCTACACCTTC. Its translation is CASSLGQGGGYTF.

V usage is TRBV29-1 and J usage is TRBJ2-5; perhaps TRBD1 as D (8 bases). V was clipped by 6 bases and J by 5 bases, with 19 bases between them. In germline, CDR1 is SQVTM, CDR2 ANQGSEA. This CDR3 has 14 residues. The CDR3 is CSVRAGAGGETQYF. CDR3 in DNA: TGCAGCGTCCGGGCGGGGGCAGGGGGCGAGACCCAGTACTTC.

This clone appeared once. The genes are TRBV7-9 and TRBJ2-1; no clear D gene. The CDR3 is 16 residues long. V lost 5 bases, J lost 5 bases, and 19 bases lay in between. CDR1 and CDR2 from the germline V gene are SEHNR and FQNEAQ (reference sequence). CDR3 sequence (DNA): TGTGCCAGCAGCCCGAGCTCCTTCGAGTTTGACAATGAGCAGTTCTTC. It translates to CASSPSSFEFDNEQFF.

This rearrangement joins TRBV19 to TRBJ1-5; tentative D call: TRBD1 (5 bases). Germline V gene lookup returns CDR1 LNHDA and CDR2 SQIVND (reference sequence). V was shortened by 7 bases and J by 5 bases, with 12 bases between the two germline ends. The CDR3 has 13 residues. The CDR3: CASTGHSYQPQHF. CDR3 nucleotide sequence: TGTGCCAGTACCGGACACTCGTATCAGCCCCAGCATTTT. Full variable domain (rest looked up from reference TRBV19 and TRBJ1-5): DGGITQSPKYLFRKEGQNVTLSCEQNLNHDAMYWYRQDPGQGLRLIYYSQIVNDFQKGDIAEGYSVSREKKESFPLTVTSAQKNPTAFYLCASTGHSYQPQHFGDGTRLSIL.

The rearrangement joins TRBV27 to TRBJ2-7, with D possibly matching TRBD1 (5 bases). CDR1 MNHEY and CDR2 SMNVEV come from the germline V gene (reference sequence). V was pared by 0 bases and J by 1 base, with 7 bases between. The CDR3 is 14 residues long. This CDR3 is CASSLSAGSYEQYF. The DNA for the CDR3 is TGTGCCAGCAGTTTATCGGCAGGGTCCTACGAGCAGTACTTC.

The CDR3 nucleotides read TGTGCCAGTAGTATGACCGGCCAAGAGACCCAGTACTTC. Protein sequence: CASSMTGQETQYF. The chain recombines TRBV19 with TRBJ2-5; D is undetermined. Per germline, CDR1 LNHDA and CDR2 SQIVND (reference sequence). V was pared by 3 bases and J by 1 base, with 6 bases between. This CDR3 is 13 amino acids long.

The V and J genes are TRBV27 and TRBJ1-1, with a tentative D call TRBD1 (5 bases). This CDR3 is 13 amino acids long. Germline assignment: CDR1 MNHEY and CDR2 SMNVEV (reference sequence). Trimming stripped 6 bases from V and 3 bases from J, with 11 bases between. The CDR3 region has the DNA TGTGCCAGCAGCAGGGTACAGTACACTGAAGCTTTCTTT. It specifies CASSRVQYTEAFF.

The chain combines TRBV2 with TRBJ2-1, with 10 bases matching TRBD2. Germline V gene data show CDR1 as SNHLY and CDR2 as FYNNEI. The trim removed 6 bases at V and 9 bases at J, leaving 14 bases unmatched. This CDR3 spans 16 amino acids. In DNA form, the CDR3 reads TGTGCCAGCAGCCCGGGCTCCGGACTAGCGGAGGTTGAGCAGTTCTTC. Residues: CASSPGSGLAEVEQFF.

The chain's CDR3 is CASSLASGKSYEQYF. CDR3 DNA sequence: TGTGCCAGCAGCTTGGCGTCAGGGAAGTCCTACGAGCAGTACTTC. The gene calls are TRBV5-8 and TRBJ2-5; tentative D call: TRBD1 (5 bases). The better agreement between TRBJ2-7 and the DNA end casts doubt on the J call. This CDR3 contains 15 residues. Germline V gene data show CDR1 as SGHTS and CDR2 as YDEGEE.

The CDR3, as DNA: TGTGCCACCAGCAGAAATAGACAGGGGTTAGATGACGAGCAGTACTTC. Translated: CATSRNRQGLDDEQYF. The rearrangement joins TRBV15 to TRBJ2-7; 8 nucleotides align to TRBD1. This CDR3 has 16 amino acids. J was trimmed by 5 bases and V by 2 bases; bases with no gene match: 11. Germline assignment: CDR1 LNHNV and CDR2 YYDKDF (reference sequence).

V gene TRBV2 combines with J gene TRBJ2-1, with 7 bases fitting TRBD1. The CDR3 totals 15 residues. The germline CDR1 and CDR2 sequences are SNHLY and FYNNEI. V lost 3 bases to trimming and J lost 6 bases; unmatched junction nucleotides: 8. Written as DNA, the CDR3 is TGTGCCAGCAGTGACCGCCGACAGGGTATCAATGAGCAGTTCTTC. Translation gives CASSDRRQGINEQFF. Drawing the rest from reference TRBV2 and TRBJ2-1, the complete variable domain is EPEVTQTPSHQVTQMGQEVILRCVPISNHLYFYWYRQILGQKVEFLVSFYNNEISEKSEIFDDQFSVERPDGSNFTLKIRSTKLEDSAMYFCASSDRRQGINEQFFGPGTRLTVL.

V gene TRBV19 combines with J gene TRBJ2-4; 7 bases fit TRBD2. The CDR3 covers 13 residues. Trimming took 7 bases from V and 7 from J; bases not matched to a gene: 7. The germline V gene has CDR1 LNHDA and CDR2 SQIVND (reference sequence). Written as DNA, the CDR3 is TGTGCCAGTAACCAGCGGGAAGAGAACATTCAGTACTTC. Translation: CASNQREENIQYF.

J is TRBJ2-2 and V is TRBV29-1; 8 bases align to TRBD2. Germline lookup yields CDR1 SQVTM and CDR2 ANQGSEA. Losses at the gene ends were 4 bases for V and 0 bases for J; bases not matched to a gene: 4. This CDR3 region has 15 residues. CDR3 amino acids: CSVGGTRTNTGELFF. CDR3 coding DNA: TGCAGCGTTGGCGGGACTAGGACGAACACCGGGGAGCTGTTTTTT.

V and J are TRBV6-1 and TRBJ1-6; maybe TRBD1 (6 bases). The V end was cut by 6 bases, the J end by 0 bases, with 9 bases between. CDR1 is MNHNS and CDR2 is SASEGT in the germline V gene. This CDR3 spans 15 amino acids. This chain's CDR3 is CASSPDSSYNSPLHF. In DNA, the CDR3 is TGTGCCAGCAGCCCGGACAGCTCCTATAATTCACCCCTCCACTTT.

CDR3 DNA: TGTGCCAGCAGCTGGAGATCAGAGACCCAGTACTTC. This sequence encodes CASSWRSETQYF. This sequence joins TRBV7-6 and TRBJ2-5; no firm D call. V gave up 4 bases and J gave up 4 bases, with 7 bases separating them. The V gene's germline CDR1 is SGHVS and CDR2 FNYEAQ. The CDR3 is made up of 12 amino acids.

This chain connects TRBV13 to TRBJ1-1; TRBD1 matches at 10 bases. Looked up from germline, CDR1 is PRHDT and CDR2 is FYEKMQ (reference sequence). The CDR3 loop spans 15 amino acids. V gave up 5 bases and J gave up 6 bases; unmatched junction bases: 9. The CDR3 protein is CASSGRGQGFAEAFF. The CDR3 region has the DNA TGTGCCAGCAGCGGGAGGGGACAGGGGTTCGCTGAAGCTTTCTTT. The full variable domain, in which reference TRBV13 and TRBJ1-1 provide the parts outside the CDR3, is AAGVIQSPRHLIKEKRETATLKCYPIPRHDTVYWYQQGPGQDPQFLISFYEKMQSDKGSIPDRFSAQQFSDYHSELNMSSLELGDSALYFCASSGRGQGFAEAFFGQGTRLTVV.

This clone appeared a single time. The J gene is TRBJ2-1, the V gene TRBV13; D might be TRBD1 (6 bases). This CDR3 spans 14 amino acids. Germline V CDR1 and CDR2: PRHDT, FYEKMQ (reference sequence). Between the trimmed V and J ends, which lost 3 bases and 5 bases, there was a span of 11 bases. This chain's CDR3 is CASSFGGLNNEQFF. CDR3 coding DNA: TGTGCCAGCAGCTTTGGGGGCCTGAACAATGAGCAGTTCTTC.

This sequence joins TRBV4-1 and TRBJ2-7; 9 bases align to TRBD2. The CDR3 is made up of 16 amino acids. V lost 0 bases to trimming and J lost 3 bases; unmatched junction nucleotides: 6. CDR1 and CDR2 (germline): MGHRA, YSYEKL. CDR3 bases: TGCGCCAGCAGCCAAGATGTAATAGCGGGAGTCTACGAGCAGTACTTC. It yields the protein CASSQDVIAGVYEQYF.

The chain employs TRBV14 and TRBJ2-1, with 13 bases fitting TRBD2. Germline V gives CDR1 SGHDN, CDR2 FVKESK. V lost 1 base and J lost 8; bases outside the gene matches: 2. The CDR3 is made up of 15 amino acids. This CDR3 is CASSQVGLAGDEQFF. CDR3 DNA sequence: TGTGCCAGCAGCCAAGTAGGACTAGCGGGAGATGAGCAGTTCTTC.

The gene calls are TRBV5-4 and TRBJ1-1, with TRBD1 as a possible D gene (5 bases). Germline V gene data show CDR1 as SGHNT and CDR2 as YYREEE (reference sequence). Trimming removed 4 bases from V and 5 bases from J, with 15 bases in between. The CDR3 spans 14 residues. The CDR3 nucleotides are TGTGCCAGCAGCCAAGAAGGGACCGTGACTGAAGCTTTCTTT. Residues: CASSQEGTVTEAFF.

This chain joins TRBV27 and TRBJ2-1, with D perhaps TRBD2 (5 bases). The V end lost 5 bases, the J end lost 1 base, and 12 bases lay between the germline ends. CDR1 and CDR2 (germline): MNHEY, SMNVEV (reference sequence). This CDR3 region has 15 residues. The CDR3 sequence: CASSLDGESYNEQFF. DNA of the CDR3: TGTGCCAGCAGTCTGGACGGGGAGTCCTACAATGAGCAGTTCTTC.

The J gene is TRBJ1-1, the V gene TRBV2; 7 bases map to TRBD1. V lost 1 base, J lost 6 bases, and 5 bases stayed unmatched. Germline CDR1 is SNHLY and CDR2 is FYNNEI. CDR3 size: 14 residues. The CDR3 coding sequence is TGTGCCAGCAGTGAAGAGACAGGGTTGGCTGAAGCTTTCTTT. Its protein product is CASSEETGLAEAFF.

In its sample, this clone was seen once. This chain links TRBV9 with TRBJ1-1; D unresolved. V lost 2 bases and J 4 bases, leaving 9 bases between the germline ends. This CDR3 contains 13 residues. Germline CDR1 and CDR2: SGDLS and YYNGEE. This chain's CDR3 is CASSVSGFTEAFF. The CDR3, as DNA: TGTGCCAGCAGCGTCTCGGGGTTCACTGAAGCTTTCTTT. The full variable domain, in which reference TRBV9 and TRBJ1-1 provide the parts outside the CDR3, is DSGVTQTPKHLITATGQRVTLRCSPRSGDLSVYWYQQSLDQGLQFLIQYYNGEERAKGNILERFSAQQFPDLHSELNLSSLELGDSALYFCASSVSGFTEAFFGQGTRLTVV.